These 11 T cell receptor beta chains share one sample of origin, sequenced in a study of identical twins. Via MiXCR, TCRdb re-called the 5' RACE reads, giving one row per CDR3 protein. The top ten hold approximately 0.98% of the sample, which has 450,000 to 500,000 distinct CDR3 sequences, approximately 14% seen once. The same sample was also studied in work on yellow fever vaccine responses in identical twins.

Material: CD4+ T cells sorted from blood. Receptors originate from a woman between 18 and 29 years old in good health.

This clonotype appeared many times. At one end the junction does not follow the germline gene, possibly because of a read error. CDR3 loop: CASSLASSYEQYF. The CDR3 DNA follows: TGTGCCAGCAGCTTAGCAAGCTCCTACGAGCAGTACTTC. The chain is built from TRBV12-3 or TRBV12-4 and TRBJ2-7; D remains unclear. The CDR3 consists of 13 residues.

This clonotype was detected only a few times. The chain has TRBV15 and TRBJ2-2, with 10 bases aligning to TRBD1. Germline CDR1 and CDR2: LNHNV and YYDKDF (reference sequence). This CDR3 spans 16 amino acids. The trim removed 6 bases at V and 7 bases at J, leaving 11 bases unmatched. DNA for the CDR3: TGTGCCACCAGGCAAATCGGGACAGGGGTGGACGGGGAGCTGTTTTTT. Protein: CATRQIGTGVDGELFF.

V is TRBV20-1 and J is TRBJ2-1; D call uncertain. Trimming took 2 bases from V and 4 from J, leaving 9 bases between them. This CDR3 spans 13 amino acids. The V gene's germline CDR1 is DFQATT and CDR2 SNEGSKA (reference sequence). In DNA, the CDR3 is TGCAGTGCTAGACGCGATGAATACAATGAGCAGTTCTTC. Amino acid sequence: CSARRDEYNEQFF.

This clonotype showed up just a few times. The rearrangement uses TRBV4-2 and TRBJ1-2; 9 nucleotides agree with TRBD1. CDR3 length: 15 amino acids. J gave up 2 bases and V 2 bases, and 3 bases lay outside the gene matches. CDR1 and CDR2 from the germline V gene are LGHNA and YNFKEQ. The CDR3 is CASSQQGTGNYGYTF. DNA of the CDR3: TGTGCCAGCAGCCAACAAGGGACAGGGAACTATGGCTACACCTTC.

At least ten counts were recorded for this clonotype. The CDR3 DNA reads TGTGCCAGCAGCTTATCTAGCACAGATACGCAGTATTTT. Its translation is CASSLSSTDTQYF. This rearrangement joins TRBV7-9 to TRBJ2-3, with D hard to call. Germline CDR1 reads SEHNR; CDR2 reads FQNEAQ (reference sequence). The CDR3 has 13 residues. Between the trimmed V and J ends, which lost 2 bases and 0 bases, there was a span of 3 bases.

The chain couples TRBV27 to TRBJ2-2; TRBD2 might be the D (7 bases). The ends were cut back, 5 bases at V and 6 bases at J, with 22 bases in the middle. CDR1 is MNHEY, CDR2 SMNVEV, per germline (reference sequence). This CDR3 contains 17 residues. The CDR3 spells CASSPWRGLLAPGELFF. The CDR3 DNA sequence: TGTGCCAGCAGTCCCTGGCGGGGGCTTCTAGCGCCCGGGGAGCTGTTTTTT.

The sample holds many counts of this clonotype. The chain couples TRBV5-1 to TRBJ2-7, with D unclear. The CDR3 contains 17 residues. The germline V gene has CDR1 SGHRS and CDR2 YFSETQ. V gave up 0 bases and J gave up 0 bases, with 16 bases separating them. DNA of the CDR3: TGCGCCAGCAGCTTGGTAGGCCGAGAGTCCCGCTCCTACGAGCAGTACTTC. This translates into CASSLVGRESRSYEQYF.

This clonotype came up many times. This chain joins TRBV12-3 or TRBV12-4 and TRBJ2-7, with D hard to call. The CDR3 spans 12 residues. Trimming removed 3 bases at V and 2 bases at J, with 5 bases between. The CDR3, as DNA: TGTGCCAGCAGTTTCTTCCCCTACGAGCAGTACTTC. Its translation is CASSFFPYEQYF.

This clonotype was observed at least ten times. This rearrangement joins TRBV12-3 or TRBV12-4 to TRBJ2-7, with D uncertain. The V gene lost 6 bases and the J gene lost 3 bases, with 15 bases spanning the gap. The CDR3 loop spans 14 amino acids. DNA of the CDR3: TGTGCCAGCAGCCGGGCCTCCAAGAACTACGAGCAGTACTTC. Translated, it gives CASSRASKNYEQYF.

The V and J genes are TRBV2 and TRBJ2-7; D is perhaps TRBD2 (6 bases). The germline V gene encodes CDR1 SNHLY and CDR2 FYNNEI. CDR3 length: 14 amino acids. V lost 4 bases and J 3 bases, leaving 13 bases between the germline ends. CDR3 in amino acids: CASSGIAERYEQYF. The CDR3 DNA sequence: TGTGCCAGCAGTGGGATAGCGGAGCGCTACGAGCAGTACTTC.

This clonotype was seen a few times. V is TRBV20-1 and J is TRBJ1-6; TRBD1 matches 8 bases. Unmatched junction bases numbered 9, after V lost 6 bases and J lost 8 bases. Germline assignment: CDR1 DFQATT and CDR2 SNEGSKA (reference sequence). CDR3 length equals 14 residues. The CDR3 loop reads CSADRGGGDSPLHF. DNA of the CDR3: TGCAGTGCCGACAGGGGAGGAGGTGATTCACCCCTCCACTTT.